The entry that follows covers one TCR beta chain sequence. Its antigen is not known. CDR1 is MGHRA, CDR2 YSYEKL, per germline. The CDR3 totals 13 residues. Trimming removed 6 bases from V and 4 bases from J, with 9 bases in between. Clones were sequenced by immunoSEQ multiplex PCR, and TCRdb holds only the in-frame ones, with some missing. This sample has 80,000 to 95,000 clones, with over 70% found just once. The data are from a study of CD8 T cell repertoires and HIV-1 epitope variants. Study in general: T cells were cultured for less than 13 days with cytokines added on days 3 and 7.

Whole-study results and caveats: Beta chains alone show antigen proliferation, not cytokine profile or function.

Sequenced input: uncultured baseline CD8+ T cells from peripheral blood mononuclear cells (PBMCs). This sequence joins TRBV4-1 and TRBJ2-2; D ambiguous. This TCR derives from a male donor with HIV. As DNA, the CDR3 is TGCGCCAGCAGTCAGACTTTCACCGGGGAGCTGTTTTTT. Amino acid sequence: CASSQTFTGELFF.